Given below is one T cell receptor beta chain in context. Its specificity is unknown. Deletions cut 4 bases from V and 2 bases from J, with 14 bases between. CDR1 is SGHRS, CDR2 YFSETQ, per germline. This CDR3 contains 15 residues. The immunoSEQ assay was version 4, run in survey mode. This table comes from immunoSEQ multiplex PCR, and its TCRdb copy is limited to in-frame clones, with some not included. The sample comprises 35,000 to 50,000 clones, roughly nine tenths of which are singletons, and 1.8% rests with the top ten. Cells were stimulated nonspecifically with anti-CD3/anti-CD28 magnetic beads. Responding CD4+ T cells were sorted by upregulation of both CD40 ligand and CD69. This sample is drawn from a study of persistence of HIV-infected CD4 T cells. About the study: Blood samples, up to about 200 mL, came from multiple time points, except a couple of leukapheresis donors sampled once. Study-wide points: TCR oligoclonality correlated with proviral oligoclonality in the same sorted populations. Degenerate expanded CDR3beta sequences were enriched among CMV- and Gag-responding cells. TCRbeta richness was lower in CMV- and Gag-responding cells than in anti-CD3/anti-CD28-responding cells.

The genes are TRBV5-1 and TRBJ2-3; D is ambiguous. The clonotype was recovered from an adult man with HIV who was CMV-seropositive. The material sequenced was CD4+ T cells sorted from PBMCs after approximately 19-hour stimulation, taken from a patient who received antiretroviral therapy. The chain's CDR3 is CASSPDGSYTDTQYF. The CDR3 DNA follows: TGCGCCAGCAGCCCCGACGGGTCCTACACAGATACGCAGTATTTT. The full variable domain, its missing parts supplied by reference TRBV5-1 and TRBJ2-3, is KAGVTQTPRYLIKTRGQQVTLSCSPISGHRSVSWYQQTPGQGLQFLFEYFSETQRNKGNFPGRFSGRQFSNSRSEMNVSTLELGDSALYLCASSPDGSYTDTQYFGPGTRLTVL.